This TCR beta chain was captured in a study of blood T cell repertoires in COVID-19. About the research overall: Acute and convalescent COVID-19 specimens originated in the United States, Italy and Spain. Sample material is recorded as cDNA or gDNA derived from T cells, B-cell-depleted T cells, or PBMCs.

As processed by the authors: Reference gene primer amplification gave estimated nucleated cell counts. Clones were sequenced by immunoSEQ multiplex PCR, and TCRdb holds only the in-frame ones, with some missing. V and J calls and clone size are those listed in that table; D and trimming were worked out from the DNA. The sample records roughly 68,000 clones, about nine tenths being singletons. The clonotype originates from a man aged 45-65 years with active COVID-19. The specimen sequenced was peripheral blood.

Written as DNA, the CDR3 is TGTGCCAGAAGCTTGGCTCCTTCTAGCGGGAGGGCCCGGGCAGATACGCAGTATTTT. Amino acid sequence: CARSLAPSSGRARADTQYF. The chain uses TRBV5-3 and TRBJ2-3; 12 bases align to TRBD2. TRBV5-3 is an open reading frame, and its role is uncertain. V trimming: 0 bases; J trimming: 4 bases; junction bases outside the gene matches: 12. The CDR3 is 19 residues long.